This TCR beta chain derives from a study of tumor and adjacent non-tumor tissue in lung cancer. About the research overall: Patients were aged roughly 30 to 76, 9 to 10 men and roughly five women, stage I to III. General observations from the study: Patients with more diverse tumor TCRs had worse survival. In normal lung, the top 100 clones were significantly more dominant than in tumor.

Concerning this clonotype: Antigen: not known. It is likely a read error, because the conserved phenylalanine at the end of the CDR3 is missing.

The CDR3 is made up of 11 amino acids. The V gene's germline CDR1 is SQVTM and CDR2 ANQGSEA. The library came from three nested PCR rounds adapted from ARM-PCR protocols. TCRdb re-called the multiplex PCR reads through MiXCR, storing one row per CDR3 protein. The repertoire consists of 75,000 to 90,000 distinct CDR3 sequences, with approximately 73% occurring once and the leading ten covering roughly 22%. This sample's RNA came from whole unsorted tissue. Distant lung tissue was collected more than 3 cm away from the tumor edge. Source material: distant non-tumor lung tissue. The V call is TRBV29-1, the J call TRBJ2-1; D may be TRBD2 (6 bases). The TCR comes from a woman aged 50 to 60 with non-small cell lung cancer. The CDR3 DNA reads TGCACCATCGGTCGGGGGAATGAGCAGTTCCTC. It codes for CTIGRGNEQFL.